This T cell receptor (beta chain) was observed in a study of T cells after yellow fever vaccination. Study-wide findings and caveats: Reappearance after the booster was observed for most primary-vaccination clones (around 95% CD4, just over 85% CD8). Weaker, the secondary response peaked sooner, at day 5 versus 15.

Trimming took 3 bases from V and 10 from J, leaving 8 bases between them. CDR3 length equals 11 residues. At least ten counts were recorded for this clonotype. The antigen remains undetermined. Template switching with 5'RACE generated the TCR cDNA and added a universal primer site and UMIs. Using its own MiXCR run on the 5' RACE reads, TCRdb lists one record per CDR3 protein. In the table there are some 320,000 distinct CDR3 sequences, approximately 11% of which are singletons. This receptor was obtained from a man younger than 30 who received the YFV17D yellow fever vaccine. The sequenced sample was CD4+ T cells sorted from PBMCs, obtained 45 days after the yellow fever booster vaccination. The chain combines TRBV12-3 or TRBV12-4 with TRBJ2-3; D remains ambiguous. The chain's CDR3 is CASSLANAQYF. The CDR3 nucleotides read TGTGCCAGCAGTTTGGCGAATGCGCAGTATTTT.